One sample yielded the 5 T cell receptor beta chains listed below, sequenced in a study of identical twins. TCRdb processed the 5' RACE reads anew with MiXCR; each CDR3 protein has one entry. The profile shows around 290,000 distinct CDR3 sequences, roughly 9.7% of them singletons. A further study also used this sample, focusing on yellow fever vaccine responses in identical twins.

The sample taken for sequencing was CD8+ T cells sorted from blood. These TCRs come from a woman younger than 30 in good health.

The rearrangement links TRBV11-2 to TRBJ2-5; D gene uncertain. Trimming took 4 bases from V and 4 from J, leaving 10 bases between them. The CDR3 runs 13 residues. Germline values: CDR1 SGHAT, CDR2 FQNNGV. CDR3 sequence reads: CASSSRPSETQYF. The CDR3 bases are TGTGCCAGCAGCTCCCGTCCGTCAGAGACCCAGTACTTC.

The V gene is TRBV20-1, the J gene TRBJ2-3; D might be TRBD1 (6 bases). There are 17 residues in the CDR3. Germline loops: CDR1 DFQATT, CDR2 SNEGSKA (reference sequence). The V end lost 7 bases, the J end lost 6 bases, and 29 bases lay between the germline ends. The CDR3: CSVRVQTELRGWDTQYF. CDR3 DNA sequence: TGCAGTGTCAGGGTGCAGACAGAGCTAAGGGGGTGGGATACGCAGTATTTT.

This clonotype was counted ten times or more. The chain combines TRBV20-1 with TRBJ2-1; D is uncertain. The germline V gene encodes CDR1 DFQATT and CDR2 SNEGSKA (reference sequence). The CDR3 totals 10 residues. Trimming took 5 bases from V and 10 from J, leaving 9 bases between them. CDR3: CSARYAEQFF. The CDR3 DNA is TGCAGTGCTCGTTACGCGGAGCAGTTCTTC.

V gene TRBV27 combines with J gene TRBJ2-7, with 10 bases lining up with TRBD1. The length of the CDR3 is 16 residues. With 4 bases clipped from V and 5 bases from J, the junction kept 11 bases outside the gene matches. Germline CDR1 MNHEY, CDR2 SMNVEV (reference sequence). CDR3 bases: TGTGCCAGCAGTTCCCACCGGACAGGGGGTAACCACGAGCAGTACTTC. It is translated as CASSSHRTGGNHEQYF.

The rearrangement links TRBV20-1 to TRBJ2-1; 8 nucleotides align to TRBD2. This CDR3 spans 15 amino acids. Germline trimming cut 1 base from V and 3 bases from J; bases unmatched to any gene: 5. Germline CDR1 DFQATT, CDR2 SNEGSKA (reference sequence). The chain's CDR3 is CSARALAGNYNEQFF. The CDR3 DNA reads TGCAGTGCTAGAGCGCTAGCGGGCAACTACAATGAGCAGTTCTTC.